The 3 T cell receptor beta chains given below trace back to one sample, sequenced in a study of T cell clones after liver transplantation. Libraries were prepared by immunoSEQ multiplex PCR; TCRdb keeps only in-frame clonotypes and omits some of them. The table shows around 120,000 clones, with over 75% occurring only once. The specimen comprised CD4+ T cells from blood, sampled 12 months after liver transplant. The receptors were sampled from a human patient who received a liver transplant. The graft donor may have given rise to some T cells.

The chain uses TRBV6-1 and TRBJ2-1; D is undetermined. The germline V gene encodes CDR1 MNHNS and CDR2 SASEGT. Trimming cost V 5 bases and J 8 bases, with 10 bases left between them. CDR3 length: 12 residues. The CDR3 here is CASSSRTDEQFF. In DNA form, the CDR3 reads TGTGCCAGCAGTTCACGGACCGATGAGCAGTTCTTC.

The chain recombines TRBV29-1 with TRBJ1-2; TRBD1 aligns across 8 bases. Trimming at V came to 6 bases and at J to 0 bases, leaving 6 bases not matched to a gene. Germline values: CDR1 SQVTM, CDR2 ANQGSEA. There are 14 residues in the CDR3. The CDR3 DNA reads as TGCAGCGTCGTACAGGGGGTCGCTAACTATGGCTACACCTTC. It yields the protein CSVVQGVANYGYTF.

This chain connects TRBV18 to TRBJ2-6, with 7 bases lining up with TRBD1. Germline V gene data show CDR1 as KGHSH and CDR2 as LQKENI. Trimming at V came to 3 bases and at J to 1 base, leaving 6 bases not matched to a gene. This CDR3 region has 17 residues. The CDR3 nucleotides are TGTGCCAGCTCACCGGGACAGCCCCAATCTGGGGCCAACGTCCTGACTTTC. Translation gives CASSPGQPQSGANVLTF.